This T cell receptor (beta chain) derives from a study of CD8 T cells in Susac syndrome. Germline CDR1 reads SGHAT; CDR2 reads FQNNGV. Germline trimming cut 9 bases from V and 4 bases from J; bases unmatched to any gene: 10. This CDR3 comprises 14 residues. When the RNA was reverse transcribed, random hexamers were used with an input of about 0.5 to 1 ug. By means of immunoSEQ multiplex PCR, TCR beta CDR3 spanning 54 Vbeta and 13 Jbeta underwent amplification. MiXCR was run by TCRdb on the immunoSEQ multiplex PCR reads, yielding one entry per CDR3 protein. The sample consists of more than 200,000 distinct CDR3 sequences, roughly nine tenths of them appearing once. Sequencing of TCR beta covered CD8+ and CD4+ T cells obtained from blood. Negative isolation yielded CD8+ and CD4+ T cells; FACS enriched TEMRA cells.

The chain has TRBV11-2 and TRBJ2-3, with 7 bases aligning to TRBD1. The receptor was isolated from a human donor with multiple sclerosis. Source material: CD8+ T cells from PBMCs. CDR3 sequence reads: CASTLRGFPDTQYF. For the CDR3, the DNA is TGTGCCAGTACACTCAGGGGGTTCCCAGATACGCAGTATTTT.